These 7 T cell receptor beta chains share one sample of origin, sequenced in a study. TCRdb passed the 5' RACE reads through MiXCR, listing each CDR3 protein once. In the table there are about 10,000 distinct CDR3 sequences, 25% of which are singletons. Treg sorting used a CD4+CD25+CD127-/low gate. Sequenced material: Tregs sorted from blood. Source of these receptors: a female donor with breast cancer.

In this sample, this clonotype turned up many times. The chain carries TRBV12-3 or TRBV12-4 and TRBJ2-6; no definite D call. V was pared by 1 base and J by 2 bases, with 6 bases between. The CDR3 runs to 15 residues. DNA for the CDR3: TGTGCCAGCAGTTTAGGAGGAACTGGGGCCAACGTCCTGACTTTC. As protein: CASSLGGTGANVLTF.

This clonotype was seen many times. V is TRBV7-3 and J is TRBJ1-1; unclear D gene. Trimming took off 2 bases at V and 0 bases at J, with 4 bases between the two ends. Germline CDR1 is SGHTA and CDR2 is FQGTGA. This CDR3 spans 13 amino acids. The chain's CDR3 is CASSLSVNTEAFF. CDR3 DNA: TGTGCCAGCAGCTTATCTGTGAACACTGAAGCTTTCTTT.

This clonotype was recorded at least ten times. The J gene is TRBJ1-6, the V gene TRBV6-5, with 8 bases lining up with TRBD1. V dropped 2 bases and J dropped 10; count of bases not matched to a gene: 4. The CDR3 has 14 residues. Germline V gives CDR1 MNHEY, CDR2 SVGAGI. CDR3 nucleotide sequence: TGTGCCAGCAGTTACGGACAGGGCGAATCACCCCTCCACTTT. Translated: CASSYGQGESPLHF.

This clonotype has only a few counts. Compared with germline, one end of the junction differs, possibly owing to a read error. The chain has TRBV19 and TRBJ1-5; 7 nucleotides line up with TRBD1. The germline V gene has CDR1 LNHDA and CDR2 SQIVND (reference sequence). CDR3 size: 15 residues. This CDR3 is CAGSIVGQLNQPQHF. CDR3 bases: TGTGCCGGTAGTATAGTGGGACAGCTCAATCAGCCCCAGCATTTC.

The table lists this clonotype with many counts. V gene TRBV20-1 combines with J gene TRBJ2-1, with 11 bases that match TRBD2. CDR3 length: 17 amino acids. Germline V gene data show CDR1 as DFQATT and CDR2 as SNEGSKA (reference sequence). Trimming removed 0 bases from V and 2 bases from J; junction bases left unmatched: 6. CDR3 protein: CSARDLLAGVTYNEQFF. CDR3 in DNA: TGCAGTGCTAGAGATCTACTAGCGGGAGTAACCTACAATGAGCAGTTCTTC.

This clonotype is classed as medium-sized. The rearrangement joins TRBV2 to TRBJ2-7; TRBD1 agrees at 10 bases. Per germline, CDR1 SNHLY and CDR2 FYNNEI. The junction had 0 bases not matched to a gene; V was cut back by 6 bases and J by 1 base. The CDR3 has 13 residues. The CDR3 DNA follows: TGTGCCAGCAGGGGACAGGGGTCCTACGAGCAGTACTTC. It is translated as CASRGQGSYEQYF.

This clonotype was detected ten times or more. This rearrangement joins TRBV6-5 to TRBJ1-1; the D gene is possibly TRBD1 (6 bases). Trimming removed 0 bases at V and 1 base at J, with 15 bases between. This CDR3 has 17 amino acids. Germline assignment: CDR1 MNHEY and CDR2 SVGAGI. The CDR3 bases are TGTGCCAGCAGTTACTCGAATGCCGGGACACAGAACACTGAAGCTTTCTTT. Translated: CASSYSNAGTQNTEAFF.